This passage covers 23 T cell receptor beta chains from one sample sequenced in a study of PD-1 blockade in mismatch repair-deficient tumors. Clones were read by immunoSEQ multiplex PCR, and TCRdb kept only the in-frame ones, dropping some. Altogether tens of thousands of clones are present, roughly 78% being singletons, with the ten largest covering about 3.5%. The sequences come from peripheral blood, collected 4 weeks after starting pembrolizumab. These receptor sequences come from an adult with mismatch repair-deficient cancer.

This chain joins TRBV2 and TRBJ1-6, with D hard to call. The germline V and J ends were trimmed by 3 bases and 5 bases, with 11 bases remaining between them. Germline V gene lookup returns CDR1 SNHLY and CDR2 FYNNEI. The CDR3 is made up of 15 amino acids. CDR3: CASSDGRTNNSPLHF. CDR3 bases: TGTGCCAGCAGTGATGGGCGCACCAATAATTCACCCCTCCACTTT.

V is TRBV30 and J is TRBJ1-1; D is unresolved. Trimming stripped 1 base from V and 4 bases from J, with 7 bases between. This CDR3 is 12 amino acids long. Germline V gene sequence: CDR1 GTSNPN, CDR2 SVGIG (reference sequence). The CDR3 is CAWSGAGTEAFF. In DNA, the CDR3 is TGTGCCTGGAGTGGGGCTGGCACTGAAGCTTTCTTT.

V gene TRBV30 combines with J gene TRBJ1-1, with D uncertain. CDR1 is GTSNPN and CDR2 is SVGIG in the germline V gene (reference sequence). CDR3 length: 15 amino acids. V lost 4 bases, J lost 7 bases, and 22 bases lay in between. The CDR3 DNA follows: TGTGCCTGGATCAGCTTACGGGCAGGAGGAAATGAAGCTTTCTTT. It encodes CAWISLRAGGNEAFF.

The chain couples TRBV30 to TRBJ1-5; D gene uncertain. Per germline, CDR1 GTSNPN and CDR2 SVGIG (reference sequence). Trimming removed 2 bases at V and 5 bases at J, with 10 bases between. The CDR3 spans 13 residues. The CDR3 loop reads CAWSSGRDQPQHF. CDR3 DNA sequence: TGTGCCTGGAGTAGCGGGCGGGATCAGCCCCAGCATTTT.

The genes are TRBV29-1 and TRBJ1-1, with D maybe TRBD1 (5 bases). There are 10 residues in the CDR3. CDR1 and CDR2 (germline): SQVTM, ANQGSEA. Trimming removed 7 bases from V and 4 bases from J, with 7 bases in between. CDR3 region: CSGGSTEAFF. The CDR3 DNA reads TGCAGCGGGGGCAGCACTGAAGCTTTCTTT.

The chain links TRBV9 to TRBJ2-7, with D tentatively TRBD1 (6 bases). There are 15 residues in the CDR3. V lost 0 bases, J lost 5 bases, and 15 bases lay in between. Per germline, CDR1 SGDLS and CDR2 YYNGEE. CDR3 loop: CASSVATGQGHEQYF. The CDR3 region has the DNA TGTGCCAGCAGCGTAGCTACAGGGCAGGGCCACGAGCAGTACTTC.

The table lists this clone with a few counts. The chain is built from TRBV2 and TRBJ1-5, with D perhaps TRBD1 (6 bases). Germline CDR1 SNHLY, CDR2 FYNNEI. The V and J ends lost 9 bases and 4 bases respectively, with 10 bases between them. CDR3 length: 12 amino acids. CDR3 sequence: CASTGTNQPQHF. The DNA of the CDR3 is TGTGCCAGTACAGGGACTAATCAGCCCCAGCATTTT.

This clone has just one count. The gene calls are TRBV10-3 and TRBJ2-1, with TRBD2 identical over 8 bases. From germline, CDR1 is ENHRY and CDR2 SYGVKD. There are 12 residues in the CDR3. V dropped 3 bases and J dropped 10; count of bases not matched to a gene: 2. DNA of the CDR3: TGTGCCATCAGTGATTCTAGCGGGGAGCAGTTCTTC. This codes for CAISDSSGEQFF.

The CDR3 loop is CAWSSARGATDTQYF. The CDR3 DNA is TGTGCCTGGAGTTCAGCAAGGGGGGCCACAGATACGCAGTATTTT. The gene calls are TRBV30 and TRBJ2-3, with D possibly being TRBD1 or TRBD2 (6 bases each). Germline V gives CDR1 GTSNPN, CDR2 SVGIG (reference sequence). Trimming took off 2 bases at V and 2 bases at J, with 14 bases between the two ends. This CDR3 contains 15 residues. Together with reference TRBV30 and TRBJ2-3, the CDR3 gives the full variable domain: SQTIHQWPATLVQPVGSPLSLECTVEGTSNPNLYWYRQAAGRGLQLLFYSVGIGQISSEVPQNLSASRPQDRQFILSSKKLLLSDSGFYLCAWSSARGATDTQYFGPGTRLTVL.

The rearrangement uses TRBV15 and TRBJ2-5; a weak D match, TRBD2 (6 bases). V gave up 6 bases and J gave up 2 bases, with 13 bases separating them. CDR1 is LNHNV, CDR2 YYDKDF, per germline (reference sequence). This CDR3 is built from 14 residues. CDR3 DNA: TGTGCCACCAGAACCGGGAGCCAACAAGAGACCCAGTACTTC. It encodes CATRTGSQQETQYF. Looking up the rest from reference TRBV15 and TRBJ2-5 gives the full variable domain: DAMVIQNPRYQVTQFGKPVTLSCSQTLNHNVMYWYQQKSSQAPKLLFHYYDKDFNNEADTPDNFQSRRPNTSFCFLDIRSPGLGDTAMYLCATRTGSQQETQYFGPGTRLLVL.

This chain's CDR3 is CASSRASGRQETQYF. CDR3 DNA sequence: TGTGCCAGCTCTAGGGCTAGCGGGAGACAGGAGACCCAGTACTTC. This chain links TRBV2 with TRBJ2-5; 10 positions match TRBD2. Germline loops: CDR1 SNHLY, CDR2 FYNNEI. CDR3 length equals 15 residues. After removal of 8 bases from V and 5 bases from J, the junction contained 11 bases not matched to a gene.

This rearrangement joins TRBV20-1 to TRBJ2-1; possibly TRBD2 for D (5 bases). The germline V and J ends were trimmed by 3 bases and 10 bases, with 7 bases remaining between them. Per germline, CDR1 DFQATT and CDR2 SNEGSKA (reference sequence). The CDR3 extends over 10 amino acids. The CDR3 DNA follows: TGCAGTGCTAGCCCGGGAGAGCAGTTCTTC. Its protein is CSASPGEQFF.

This clone occurred once. V usage is TRBV27 and J usage is TRBJ2-7; 8 bases line up with TRBD2. CDR1 and CDR2 from the germline V gene are MNHEY and SMNVEV (reference sequence). The CDR3 covers 14 residues. The V and J ends lost 3 bases and 2 bases, in that order; junction bases with no gene match: 3. This CDR3 is CASSFTSGPYEQYF. The CDR3 DNA reads TGTGCCAGCAGTTTCACTAGCGGTCCCTACGAGCAGTACTTC.

This chain joins TRBV9 and TRBJ1-2, with D unresolved. Trimming took 1 base from V and 4 from J, leaving 11 bases between them. The CDR3 consists of 14 residues. The V gene's germline CDR1 is SGDLS and CDR2 YYNGEE. CDR3 bases: TGTGCCAGCAGCGTATGGCAATTGAGCTATGGCTACACCTTC. Encoded protein: CASSVWQLSYGYTF.

The V and J genes are TRBV30 and TRBJ1-2; TRBD1 might be the D (6 bases). Trimming pared 2 bases from V and 5 bases from J, leaving 12 bases between. The germline V gene encodes CDR1 GTSNPN and CDR2 SVGIG (reference sequence). The CDR3 sequence is 13 residues long. CDR3 in amino acids: CAWSYAGQYGYTF. The CDR3 DNA reads TGTGCCTGGAGTTATGCTGGACAGTATGGCTACACCTTC.

The chain recombines TRBV5-5 with TRBJ1-5; D is unclear. Trimming left V 1 base short and J 10 bases short, with 18 bases between. CDR3 length: 15 residues. Germline V gene data show CDR1 as SGHKS and CDR2 as YYEKEE (reference sequence). The CDR3 DNA reads as TGTGCCAGCAGCTTGACGCTTACGGTAGCTGAACCCCAGCATTTT. This sequence encodes CASSLTLTVAEPQHF. The complete variable domain, with remaining parts taken from reference TRBV5-5 and TRBJ1-5, reads DAGVTQSPTHLIKTRGQQVTLRCSPISGHKSVSWYQQVLGQGPQFIFQYYEKEERGRGNFPDRFSARQFPNYSSELNVNALLLGDSALYLCASSLTLTVAEPQHFGDGTRLSIL.

The chain uses TRBV11-2 and TRBJ2-1; 8 bases align to TRBD2. This CDR3 is built from 15 residues. The trim removed 5 bases at V and 4 bases at J, leaving 7 bases unmatched. Germline lookup yields CDR1 SGHAT and CDR2 FQNNGV. The CDR3 spells CASSPRVAGYNEQFF. CDR3 coding DNA: TGTGCCAGCAGCCCCCGAGTAGCGGGGTACAATGAGCAGTTCTTC.

The gene calls are TRBV14 and TRBJ1-4, with a possible D match to TRBD1 (5 bases). Germline assignment: CDR1 SGHDN and CDR2 FVKESK. This CDR3 has 17 amino acids. V was trimmed by 1 base and J by 6 bases, leaving 18 bases between them. As DNA, the CDR3 is TGTGCCAGCAGCCAAGTTAGAGCCTGGGACGGCGATGAAAAACTGTTTTTT. It yields the protein CASSQVRAWDGDEKLFF.

The genes are TRBV4-3 and TRBJ1-1; D is unclear. Trimming left V 0 bases short and J 4 bases short, with 18 bases between. Germline loops: CDR1 LGHNA, CDR2 YSLEER. This CDR3 has 17 amino acids. The chain's CDR3 is CASSQDRAGELTTEAFF. In DNA, the CDR3 is TGCGCCAGCAGCCAAGATAGGGCGGGAGAGTTGACCACTGAAGCTTTCTTT.

This clone was detected a few times. This chain links TRBV12-2 with TRBJ1-1. TRBV12-2 is a known pseudogene. CDR3 size: 15 residues. In nucleotides, the CDR3 is TGTGCAAGTCGCTCTCGGGCGGCAGAGAACACTGAAGCTTTCTTT. It yields the protein CASRSRAAENTEAFF.

This chain's CDR3 is CASSAPRGRSATDTQYF. In nucleotides, the CDR3 is TGTGCCAGCAGCGCCCCCAGAGGCCGCTCCGCCACAGATACGCAGTATTTT. V and J are TRBV9 and TRBJ2-3; D is unclear. Germline loops: CDR1 SGDLS, CDR2 YYNGEE. The CDR3 covers 17 residues. Trimming shortened V by 3 bases and J by 2 bases, and 19 bases separated the two germline ends.

This sequence joins TRBV2 and TRBJ2-7; perhaps TRBD2 as D (5 bases). Germline V lookup: CDR1 SNHLY, CDR2 FYNNEI. This CDR3 has 13 amino acids. V lost 3 bases and J lost 4, with 10 bases in between. CDR3 DNA sequence: TGTGCCAGCAGTGAGGAGGTAGCGTACGAGCAGTACTTC. It translates to CASSEEVAYEQYF.

The CDR3 DNA follows: TGTGCCAGCAGCTTACAAGCGGGAGTCATAGATACGCAGTATTTT. It codes for CASSLQAGVIDTQYF. The chain uses TRBV7-6 and TRBJ2-3, with TRBD2 matching 8 bases. The V segment lost 2 bases and the J segment 5 bases; nucleotides outside the gene matches: 6. This CDR3 has 15 residues. CDR1 SGHVS and CDR2 FNYEAQ come from the germline V gene.